This TCR beta chain was obtained from a study of blood T cell repertoires in COVID-19. Overall study context: Sites in the United States, Italy and Spain provided acute and convalescent COVID-19 samples. T cells, B-cell-depleted T cells, or PBMCs provided the cDNA or gDNA that served as material.

With 4 bases clipped from V and 6 bases from J, the junction kept 6 bases outside the gene matches. Germline assignment: CDR1 MNHEY and CDR2 SVGAGI. The CDR3 totals 15 residues. In the original processing: Reference gene primer amplification in the assay estimated nucleated cell counts. TCRdb keeps only in-frame clones here, not all; method: immunoSEQ multiplex PCR. That table is the source of V, J and clone size, and D and trimming were worked out from the DNA. The sample consists of about 110,000 clones, around nine tenths of them appearing once. This sequence originates from a woman in her 70s who had recovered from COVID-19. Sequencing was carried out using peripheral blood. The chain combines TRBV6-5 with TRBJ2-2; 9 positions agree with TRBD1. The CDR3 bases are TGTGCCAGCAGTTTATGGGACAGGGCCGCCGGGGAGCTGTTTTTT. Its translation: CASSLWDRAAGELFF.